This T cell receptor beta chain was recovered during a study of blood T cell repertoires in COVID-19. The table came from immunoSEQ multiplex PCR; TCRdb's copy has only in-frame clones and leaves some out. This sample has roughly 86,000 clones, with around nine tenths found just once. Between the trimmed V and J ends, which lost 0 bases and 5 bases, there was a span of 14 bases. This CDR3 contains 15 residues. Germline CDR1 and CDR2: LGHNA and YSLEER. This sequence was found in a man aged 40-49 years with acute or convalescent COVID-19. Sequencing used peripheral blood. V gene TRBV4-3 combines with J gene TRBJ2-7; maybe TRBD1 (5 bases). The CDR3 region is CASSQESGFGHEQYF. In nucleotides, the CDR3 is TGCGCCAGCAGCCAAGAATCAGGGTTCGGGCACGAGCAGTACTTC.